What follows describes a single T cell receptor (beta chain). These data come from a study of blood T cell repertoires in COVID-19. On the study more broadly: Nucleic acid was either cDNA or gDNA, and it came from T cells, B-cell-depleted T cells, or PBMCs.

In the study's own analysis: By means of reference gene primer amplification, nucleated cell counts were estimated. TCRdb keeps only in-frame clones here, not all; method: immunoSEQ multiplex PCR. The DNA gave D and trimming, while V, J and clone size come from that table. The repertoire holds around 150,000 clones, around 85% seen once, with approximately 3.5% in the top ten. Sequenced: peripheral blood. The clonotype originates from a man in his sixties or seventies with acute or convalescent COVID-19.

CDR3 protein: CASSNRDRELFF. The CDR3 region has the DNA TGTGCCAGTAGTAACCGGGACAGGGAGCTGTTTTTT. This sequence joins TRBV19 and TRBJ2-2; D might be TRBD1 (6 bases). The CDR3 contains 12 residues. Germline V gene sequence: CDR1 LNHDA, CDR2 SQIVND (reference sequence). V was shortened by 4 bases and J by 9 bases, with 9 bases between the two germline ends.